The 26 T cell receptor beta chains given below trace back to one sample, sequenced in a study of molecular identifiers for immune sequencing clone quantification (dated by TCRdb to 2017 to 2018). The protocol used for the library was PCR. The listed sequencing device is Illumina HiSeq 4000. TCRdb reprocessed the public reads (quality trimming at Q25 with fastp, clone calling with MiXCR) and kept in-frame beta chains. Every entry covers one CDR3 protein and lists the most common genes and DNA from its rows. The sample contains fewer than 350,000 distinct CDR3 sequences, roughly 23% of them found a single time. Together, the top ten hold 0.81% of the sample. Sample: naive CD8+ T cells from blood, with Jurkat cell RNA spiked in. This specimen's cell subset or site label, per the study, means: FACS-sorted CD8+CD4-CCR7+CD45RA+ naive T cells. These receptors all come from a human donor in good health. Some libraries in this study had Jurkat cell RNA spiked in.

This clonotype was recorded many times. The V and J genes are TRBV7-8 and TRBJ2-7; D perhaps matches TRBD1 (5 bases). The CDR3 totals 14 residues. Trimming left V 3 bases short and J 4 bases short, with 13 bases between. Germline V gene lookup returns CDR1 SGHVS and CDR2 FQNEAQ. The CDR3 nucleotides read TGTGCCAGCAGCTTGGGCAGGGTTGCTTACGAGCAGTACTTC. Amino acid sequence: CASSLGRVAYEQYF.

This clonotype was observed at least ten times. This chain's CDR3 is CASSLTSTNEQFF. CDR3 sequence (DNA): TGTGCCAGCAGCCTAACTAGCACCAATGAGCAGTTCTTC. The chain has TRBV11-2 and TRBJ2-1; perhaps TRBD2 as D (6 bases). Germline V gene data show CDR1 as SGHAT and CDR2 as FQNNGV. Trimming removed 5 bases at V and 6 bases at J, with 11 bases between. This CDR3 has 13 residues.

This clonotype was found many times. V usage is TRBV4-3 and J usage is TRBJ2-3, with D perhaps matching TRBD1 or TRBD2 (6 bases each). The CDR3 spans 16 residues. Germline values: CDR1 LGHNA, CDR2 YSLEER. V was shortened by 3 bases and J by 4 bases, with 17 bases between the two germline ends. CDR3 protein: CASSHIWGREADTQYF. CDR3 coding DNA: TGCGCCAGCAGCCATATATGGGGGCGGGAAGCAGATACGCAGTATTTT.

This clonotype came up many times. This chain joins TRBV7-9 and TRBJ1-1; 8 bases fit TRBD1. The CDR3 is 16 amino acids. V shed 5 bases and J 4 bases; nucleotides not matched to a gene: 12. Germline V gene data show CDR1 as SEHNR and CDR2 as FQNEAQ (reference sequence). The CDR3 here is CASSPTDRAILTEAFF. The CDR3 DNA follows: TGTGCCAGCAGCCCAACGGACAGGGCCATCCTCACTGAAGCTTTCTTT.

This clonotype was seen many times. The chain carries TRBV5-1 and TRBJ2-1; D is possibly TRBD1 (7 bases). In germline, CDR1 is SGHRS, CDR2 YFSETQ. There are 18 residues in the CDR3. Trimming removed 0 bases at V and 5 bases at J, with 21 bases between. The CDR3: CASSLGRGPGTANNEQFF. The DNA for the CDR3 is TGCGCCAGCAGCTTGGGGAGGGGTCCCGGGACAGCTAACAATGAGCAGTTCTTC.

This clonotype came up many times. The chain recombines TRBV5-6 with TRBJ1-3; unclear D gene. Germline CDR1 is SGHDT and CDR2 is YYEEEE. This CDR3 comprises 15 residues. V was cut by 0 bases and J by 5 bases, with 12 bases left in between. This chain's CDR3 is CASSLDYGARNTIYF. The CDR3, as DNA: TGTGCCAGCAGCTTGGACTATGGTGCTCGAAACACCATATATTTT.

This clonotype was seen only a few times. V usage is TRBV6-5 and J usage is TRBJ2-7; D may correspond to TRBD1 or TRBD2 (7 bases each). V shed 1 base and J shed 2 bases, with 15 bases lying between them. The CDR3 has 16 amino acids. CDR1 MNHEY and CDR2 SVGAGI come from the germline V gene. CDR3 nucleotides: TGTGCCAGCAGTTACTGGGCAGGGGGGGACCCCTACGAGCAGTACTTC. This gives the protein CASSYWAGGDPYEQYF.

About this clonotype itself: A far larger clone is only one base removed, so a read error is likely. The rearrangement links TRBV19 to TRBJ1-5; no clear D. Trimming took off 6 bases at V and 6 bases at J, with 9 bases between the two ends. CDR1 LNHDA and CDR2 SQIVND come from the germline V gene (reference sequence). The CDR3 sequence is 12 residues long. The CDR3 loop reads CASRHGSQPQHF. CDR3 nucleotides: TGTGCCAGTAGGCATGGGAGTCAGCCCCAGCATTTT.

This clonotype occurred many times. The gene calls are TRBV20-1 and TRBJ2-7; TRBD2 aligns across 10 bases. CDR1 is DFQATT, CDR2 SNEGSKA, per germline (reference sequence). The CDR3 extends over 13 amino acids. Trimming at V came to 5 bases and at J to 2 bases, leaving 3 bases not matched to a gene. DNA for the CDR3: TGCAGTGCTCGACTAGCGGGCCCCTACGAGCAGTACTTC. This gives the protein CSARLAGPYEQYF.

This clonotype was recorded at least ten times. This chain joins TRBV7-2 and TRBJ2-3, with D possibly being TRBD2 (6 bases). V was cut by 1 base and J by 4 bases, with 15 bases left in between. From germline, CDR1 is SGHTA and CDR2 FQGNSA. The CDR3 loop spans 16 amino acids. CDR3: CASSLDLVAGSDTQYF. In DNA form, the CDR3 reads TGTGCCAGCAGCTTAGATTTGGTTGCGGGATCAGATACGCAGTATTTT.

This clonotype was detected many times. The CDR3 spells CASSPRTGAGYGYTF. Written as DNA, the CDR3 is TGTGCCAGCAGCCCTCGGACAGGGGCTGGCTATGGCTACACCTTC. The rearrangement links TRBV9 to TRBJ1-2, with TRBD1 matching 9 bases. J was trimmed by 4 bases and V by 4 bases; bases with no gene match: 8. Germline loops: CDR1 SGDLS, CDR2 YYNGEE. The CDR3 runs to 15 residues.

Ten or more counts support this clonotype. The V gene is TRBV7-9, the J gene TRBJ2-3; D is possibly TRBD1 (6 bases). The CDR3 loop spans 15 amino acids. From germline, CDR1 is SEHNR and CDR2 FQNEAQ (reference sequence). Trimming took off 6 bases at V and 3 bases at J, with 16 bases between the two ends. The CDR3 nucleotides are TGTGCCAGCAGTTTTACCGGGACAATTACAGATACGCAGTATTTT. This translates into CASSFTGTITDTQYF.

Comments on this clonotype: A much larger clonotype is one base distant, so this may be a read error. J is TRBJ2-3 and V is TRBV27, with D perhaps TRBD1 (5 bases). The CDR3 is made up of 15 amino acids. V was clipped by 11 bases and J by 0 bases, with 18 bases between them. The germline CDR1 and CDR2 sequences are MNHEY and SMNVEV (reference sequence). This chain's CDR3 is CAGGFRDTSTDTQYF. The CDR3 coding sequence is TGTGCCGGCGGCTTCAGGGATACTAGCACAGATACGCAGTATTTT.

This clonotype was seen only once. A much larger clone differs by one base, so this may be a read error. V usage is TRBV4-3 and J usage is TRBJ2-7, with D unclear. CDR3 size: 13 residues. Germline CDR1 LGHNA, CDR2 YSLEER. The DNA of the CDR3 is TGCGCCGGCAGCCAAGATTCCGCCTACGAGCAGTACTTC. It codes for CAGSQDSAYEQYF.

This clonotype occurred many times. The V call is TRBV7-2, the J call TRBJ1-3; D uncertain. With 1 base removed from V and 8 bases from J, the gap between germline ends came to 12 bases. In germline, CDR1 is SGHTA, CDR2 FQGNSA. This CDR3 contains 14 residues. CDR3 coding DNA: TGTGCCAGCAGCTTAGGCCTGGGCGCGGACACCATATATTTT. The encoded protein is CASSLGLGADTIYF.

This clonotype was recorded many times. The DNA for the CDR3 is TGTGCCAGCAGTTTAAGGCTAGCGGGACTTTACAATGAGCAGTTCTTC. Protein product: CASSLRLAGLYNEQFF. The chain has TRBV28 and TRBJ2-1, with 9 bases that match TRBD2. Trimming removed 2 bases from V and 4 bases from J; junction bases left unmatched: 6. Germline assignment: CDR1 MDHEN and CDR2 SYDVKM. CDR3 length: 16 residues.

This clonotype was observed at least ten times. The chain employs TRBV29-1 and TRBJ2-2; 11 bases agree with TRBD2. The V gene end was trimmed by 6 bases and the J gene end by 5 bases; junction bases not matched to a gene: 5. The CDR3 loop spans 14 amino acids. Germline V lookup: CDR1 SQVTM, CDR2 ANQGSEA. The CDR3 DNA follows: TGCAGCGTCCGGGGGACTAGCGGTACCGGGGAGCTGTTTTTT. This gives the protein CSVRGTSGTGELFF.

This clonotype was seen at least ten times. The CDR3 loop is CASKDLPTSNQPQHF. The CDR3 DNA reads TGCGCCAGCAAGGACCTTCCGACTAGCAATCAGCCCCAGCATTTT. This rearrangement joins TRBV5-1 to TRBJ1-5, with D uncertain. The CDR3 contains 15 residues. Germline CDR1 is SGHRS and CDR2 is YFSETQ. The germline V and J ends were trimmed by 6 bases and 0 bases, with 13 bases remaining between them.

This clonotype was picked up many times. The rearrangement uses TRBV2 and TRBJ2-7, with 11 bases matching TRBD2. The V segment lost 8 bases and the J segment 4 bases; nucleotides outside the gene matches: 4. CDR3 size: 13 residues. The germline V gene has CDR1 SNHLY and CDR2 FYNNEI. The CDR3 DNA sequence: TGTGCCAGCCAGGGACTAGCGGAGTACGAGCAGTACTTC. This translates into CASQGLAEYEQYF. Complete variable domain (other parts from reference TRBV2 and TRBJ2-7): EPEVTQTPSHQVTQMGQEVILRCVPISNHLYFYWYRQILGQKVEFLVSFYNNEISEKSEIFDDQFSVERPDGSNFTLKIRSTKLEDSAMYFCASQGLAEYEQYFGPGTRLTVT.

This clonotype showed up just a few times. The chain carries TRBV2 and TRBJ2-1; the match to TRBD2 covers 15 bases. The junction had 9 bases not matched to a gene; V was cut back by 6 bases and J by 9 bases. This CDR3 comprises 16 residues. Germline V gives CDR1 SNHLY, CDR2 FYNNEI. The CDR3 coding sequence is TGTGCCAGCAGCCTTGGGACTAGCGGGAGGAGCGGTGAGCAGTTCTTC. Protein product: CASSLGTSGRSGEQFF.

This clonotype was counted at least ten times. The chain joins TRBV20-1 to TRBJ1-1, with a possible D match to TRBD1 (5 bases). V lost 4 bases, J lost 4 bases, and 19 bases lay in between. CDR3 length equals 15 residues. Germline V lookup: CDR1 DFQATT, CDR2 SNEGSKA (reference sequence). CDR3 residues: CSANSGPTGITEAFF. CDR3 sequence (DNA): TGCAGTGCTAACTCCGGGCCAACAGGTATCACTGAAGCTTTCTTT.

As for this clonotype: No conserved phenylalanine or tryptophan ends this CDR3, so it is likely a read error. The chain couples TRBV7-7 to TRBJ2-5, with D hard to call. The CDR3 totals 14 residues. Looked up from germline, CDR1 is SSHAT and CDR2 is FNYEAQ (reference sequence). The CDR3 here is CATALPGSQETQYS. The CDR3 DNA reads TGTGCTACCGCCCTTCCGGGTTCTCAAGAGACCCAGTACTCC.

Worth noting for this clonotype: A much larger clone differs from this one at a single base, so this may be a read error. The V gene is TRBV6-9, the J gene TRBJ2-4, with TRBD1 identical over 8 bases. The length of the CDR3 is 15 residues. V lost 6 bases to trimming and J lost 4 bases; unmatched junction nucleotides: 8. CDR1 is MNHGY and CDR2 is SVAAGI in the germline V gene. The CDR3: CASRSQGASKNIQYF. CDR3 coding DNA: TGTGCCAGCAGGAGCCAGGGGGCCTCTAAAAACATTCAGTACTTC.

Many counts were recorded for this clonotype. The chain recombines TRBV6-6 with TRBJ1-6; the match to TRBD1 covers 9 bases. The CDR3 loop spans 15 amino acids. CDR1 and CDR2 (germline): MNHNY, SVGAGI (reference sequence). The V gene end was trimmed by 6 bases and the J gene end by 7 bases; junction bases not matched to a gene: 7. CDR3 bases: TGTGCCAGCAGCAAGACAGGGGGTAACAATTCACCCCTCCACTTT. Translating it yields CASSKTGGNNSPLHF.

In this sample, this clonotype turned up many times. V is TRBV7-8 and J is TRBJ2-7, with TRBD2 identical over 11 bases. The CDR3 totals 14 residues. The germline CDR1 and CDR2 sequences are SGHVS and FQNEAQ. The V gene end was trimmed by 3 bases and the J gene end by 6 bases; junction bases not matched to a gene: 4. The CDR3 loop reads CASSFVAGGREQYF. CDR3 in DNA: TGTGCCAGCAGCTTCGTAGCGGGGGGGCGCGAGCAGTACTTC.

The chain uses TRBV19 and TRBJ2-3; D is perhaps TRBD2 (6 bases). The V and J ends lost 7 bases and 2 bases respectively, with 16 bases between them. This CDR3 is 15 amino acids long. Germline-derived CDR1 and CDR2 are LNHDA and SQIVND (reference sequence). CDR3 sequence reads: CASKAWGEHTDTQYF. CDR3 in DNA: TGTGCCAGTAAGGCGTGGGGGGAGCACACAGATACGCAGTATTTT.